Each of the 3 T cell receptor beta chains below was sequenced from the same sample in a study of T cells after yellow fever vaccination. Each CDR3 protein gets one entry after TCRdb re-called the 5' RACE reads with MiXCR. Of 350,000 to 450,000 distinct CDR3 sequences in the sample, under 20% were seen once. Specimen: PBMCs, collected before the yellow fever booster vaccination. All receptors derive from a man aged 18 to 30 who received the YFV17D yellow fever vaccine.

This clonotype was observed a handful of times. This chain connects TRBV6-5 to TRBJ2-4, with 9 bases fitting TRBD1. Germline CDR1 and CDR2: MNHEY and SVGAGI. The CDR3 length is 15 residues. Trimming removed 5 bases from V and 3 bases from J; junction bases left unmatched: 5. CDR3 sequence reads: CASSRDRDGKNIQYF. CDR3 bases: TGTGCCAGCAGTAGGGACAGGGACGGCAAAAACATTCAGTACTTC.

This clonotype was seen a handful of times. V gene TRBV6-5 combines with J gene TRBJ1-5, with 7 bases lining up with TRBD1. The trim removed 4 bases at V and 6 bases at J, leaving 6 bases unmatched. The CDR3 sequence is 14 residues long. Germline-derived CDR1 and CDR2 are MNHEY and SVGAGI. The CDR3 is CASSFRQGGQPQHF. In DNA, the CDR3 is TGTGCCAGCAGTTTCCGACAGGGTGGTCAGCCCCAGCATTTT.

This clonotype was observed a few times. The rearrangement uses TRBV30 and TRBJ2-3; 7 nucleotides agree with TRBD1. CDR3 length equals 14 residues. CDR1 and CDR2 (germline): GTSNPN, SVGIG (reference sequence). J was trimmed by 0 bases and V by 2 bases; bases with no gene match: 2. The CDR3 DNA reads TGTGCCTGGAGTCGGGACAGCAGCACAGATACGCAGTATTTT. It specifies CAWSRDSSTDTQYF. Variable domain in full (rest from reference TRBV30 and TRBJ2-3): SQTIHQWPATLVQPVGSPLSLECTVEGTSNPNLYWYRQAAGRGLQLLFYSVGIGQISSEVPQNLSASRPQDRQFILSSKKLLLSDSGFYLCAWSRDSSTDTQYFGPGTRLTVL.